Following are 5 T cell receptor beta chains from one sample sequenced in a study of blood T cell repertoires in COVID-19. This table comes from immunoSEQ multiplex PCR, and its TCRdb copy is limited to in-frame clones, with some not included. The profile shows 50,000 to 65,000 clones, over 55% of them singletons. Input material: peripheral blood. The receptors come from a woman aged 70 to 79 with COVID-19, enrolled during active disease.

The chain joins TRBV19 to TRBJ2-2, with D possibly being TRBD2 (6 bases). The V gene's germline CDR1 is LNHDA and CDR2 SQIVND (reference sequence). Trimming took 6 bases from V and 2 from J, leaving 13 bases between them. CDR3 length: 15 residues. The CDR3 here is CASRSGTFNTGELFF. In DNA form, the CDR3 reads TGTGCCAGTAGATCCGGGACTTTCAACACCGGGGAGCTGTTTTTT. The entire variable domain, with the rest obtained from reference TRBV19 and TRBJ2-2, is as follows: DGGITQSPKYLFRKEGQNVTLSCEQNLNHDAMYWYRQDPGQGLRLIYYSQIVNDFQKGDIAEGYSVSREKKESFPLTVTSAQKNPTAFYLCASRSGTFNTGELFFGEGSRLTVL.

This clone showed up just a few times. This chain connects TRBV3-1 (or the pseudogene TRBV3-2) to TRBJ1-1; 9 bases map to TRBD1. Unmatched junction bases numbered 6, after V lost 4 bases and J lost 3 bases. The CDR3 spans 15 residues. Germline V gives CDR1 LGHDT, CDR2 YNNKEL (reference sequence). This chain's CDR3 is CASSPGTGYDTEAFF. Written as DNA, the CDR3 is TGTGCCAGCAGCCCCGGGACAGGGTATGACACTGAAGCTTTCTTT.

The count of this clone is one. This chain links TRBV6-6 with TRBJ2-2; D might be TRBD2 (6 bases). This CDR3 is 15 amino acids long. CDR1 and CDR2 from the germline V gene are MNHNY and SVGAGI (reference sequence). The V gene lost 6 bases and the J gene lost 0 bases, with 11 bases spanning the gap. Written as DNA, the CDR3 is TGTGCCAGCAGAGGGACTTACTCGAACACCGGGGAGCTGTTTTTT. Its translation is CASRGTYSNTGELFF.

This clone was seen a few times. The J gene is TRBJ1-5, the V gene TRBV24-1; 9 bases line up with TRBD1. Trimming took 12 bases from V and 2 from J; bases not matched to a gene: 4. Per the germline V gene, CDR1 is KGHDR and CDR2 is SFDVKD. The CDR3 totals 13 residues. This CDR3 is CAVTGGRNQPQHF. In DNA, the CDR3 is TGTGCCGTTACAGGGGGCCGCAATCAGCCCCAGCATTTT.

The chain links TRBV7-9 to TRBJ1-6, with D tentatively TRBD1 (5 bases). The V gene lost 5 bases and the J gene lost 9 bases, with 23 bases spanning the gap. Germline CDR1 reads SEHNR; CDR2 reads FQNEAQ (reference sequence). The CDR3 consists of 17 residues. CDR3 sequence (DNA): TGTGCCAGCAGCCGCGGGGGGGTGCCCGGCGGGGTTTCACCCCTCCACTTT. Its translation is CASSRGGVPGGVSPLHF.